The rows below give T cell receptor beta chains drawn from one sample of a study of shared clonotypes between healthy human individuals. Some clones are missing from TCRdb's copy, which holds only in-frame ones; the method was immunoSEQ multiplex PCR. Here the sample spans around 2,000,000 clones, about 95% being singletons. The sequenced sample was naive CD8+ T cells sorted from blood. The receptors here all came from a man younger than 35 in good health. The CDR3 runs from the conserved cysteine through the conserved F or W.

TRBV29-1	TRBJ1-2	CSVMTGLGYTF
TRBV7-9	TRBJ2-1	CASSNAAGGEQFF
TRBV10-1	TRBJ2-2	CASSEPRDSNTGELFF
TRBV28	TRBJ1-1	CASSDRLNTEAFF
TRBV5-1	TRBJ2-7	CASSLVPELEGQYF
TRBV6-1	TRBJ2-2	CASSELLDANTGELFF
TRBV30	TRBJ2-2	CAWSVPGELFF
TRBV28	TRBJ1-5	CASSPPEAGASQPQHF
TRBV27	TRBJ2-3	CASSGTAPSTDTQYF
TRBV7-9	TRBJ2-3	CASSLNRAGAFTDTQYF
TRBV30	TRBJ2-3	CAWVTGTGALDTQYF
TRBV9	TRBJ1-3	CASSASVVSGNTIYF
TRBV11-2	TRBJ2-7	CASSHHREIYEQYF
TRBV6-5	TRBJ2-1	CASSYGEGSSYNEQFF
TRBV9	TRBJ2-3	CASSAGTHYTDTQYF
TRBV13	TRBJ1-1	CASSFVRTLNTEAFF
TRBV27	TRBJ2-3	CASTSGTGGTDTQYF
TRBV4-1	TRBJ2-2	CASSLTLGLTGELFF
TRBV6-5	TRBJ2-7	CASSSVGAGGEQYF
TRBV7-9	TRBJ2-5	CASSLSEQETQYF
TRBV19	TRBJ2-3	CASSIGGDTQYF
TRBV5-4	TRBJ2-6	CASSLEGTPGANVLTF
TRBV30	TRBJ2-1	CAWSHKREFLYNEQFF
TRBV10-3	TRBJ2-7	CATLREGAAYEQYF
TRBV7-9	TRBJ2-2	CASSLTLGGNTGELFF
TRBV19	TRBJ2-7	CASSIAQWDYEQYF
TRBV6-1	TRBJ2-7	CASSETGQGTNEQYF
TRBV7-9	TRBJ1-5	CASSSNREGNQPQHF
TRBV7-9	TRBJ1-1	CASSPWDRSNTEAFF
TRBV6-1	TRBJ2-7	CASRALGGTYEQYF
TRBV5-1	TRBJ2-5	CASSFESRQETQYF
TRBV4-1	TRBJ1-1	CASSQVPGTEEGGTEAFF
TRBV6-1	TRBJ2-5	CASSTPWDSQETQYF
TRBV5-4	TRBJ2-7	CASSFGLSSYEQYF
TRBV19	TRBJ2-1	CASSQYGGNEQFF
TRBV29-1	TRBJ1-1	CSVEQGQADTEAFF
TRBV7-2	TRBJ2-1	CASSLAQGVYNEQFF
TRBV4-3	TRBJ2-1	CASSQTGTGTSDEQFF
TRBV27	TRBJ2-7	CASSRSGVDEQYF
TRBV27	TRBJ2-3	CASSLLAGGPADTQYF
TRBV28	TRBJ2-3	CASSFIGEEGDTQYF
TRBV27	TRBJ1-1	CASSLSSGTTEAFF
TRBV6-5	TRBJ2-1	CASSPGSGAYNEQFF
TRBV6-6	TRBJ1-5	CASSDTLNQPQHF
TRBV7-9	TRBJ2-7	CASSPTAPPVSYEQYF
TRBV28	TRBJ2-7	CASNYDGGDYEQYF